These 23 T cell receptor beta chains originate from one sample sequenced in a study of T cell clones after liver transplantation. TCRdb's copy holds only in-frame clones and misses some; the assay was immunoSEQ multiplex PCR. The table shows tens of thousands of clones, with approximately 82% occurring only once. The starting material was CD4+ T cells from blood, obtained at the 22-month timepoint. The receptors come from a human patient who received a liver transplant. Some of these T cells may belong to the graft donor.

The chain is built from TRBV6-5 and TRBJ2-7, with 8 bases that match TRBD2. Germline loops: CDR1 MNHEY, CDR2 SVGAGI. This CDR3 contains 15 residues. The trim removed 2 bases at V and 3 bases at J, leaving 6 bases unmatched. CDR3 amino acids: CASSYAGGRNYEQYF. The DNA of the CDR3 is TGTGCCAGCAGTTACGCGGGGGGCAGGAACTACGAGCAGTACTTC.

V is TRBV21-1 and J is TRBJ2-1; TRBD2, the table's D call, lacks a check against the DNA. TRBV21-1 is noted as a pseudogene. This CDR3 is built from 17 residues. The CDR3: CASSKVGRAGLYNEQFF. The CDR3 nucleotides read TGTGCCAGCAGCAAAGTCGGGAGGGCAGGGCTGTACAATGAGCAGTTCTTC.

The genes are TRBV27 and TRBJ2-5, with 7 nucleotides matching TRBD1. Trimming took 6 bases from V and 5 from J; bases not matched to a gene: 6. The CDR3 consists of 13 residues. CDR1 is MNHEY and CDR2 is SMNVEV in the germline V gene (reference sequence). The CDR3 coding sequence is TGTGCCAGCAGCAGACAGGGTTTGGAGACCCAGTACTTC. This translates into CASSRQGLETQYF.

This clone was counted only a few times. The chain couples TRBV20-1 to TRBJ1-1, with D unresolved. The V end was cut by 0 bases, the J end by 4 bases, with 3 bases between. This CDR3 comprises 11 residues. Germline CDR1 and CDR2: DFQATT and SNEGSKA (reference sequence). Here the CDR3 reads CSARESTEAFF. In DNA, the CDR3 is TGCAGTGCTAGAGAGAGCACTGAAGCTTTCTTT.

This clone was detected only once. This sequence joins TRBV21-1 and TRBJ1-5; whether TRBD1, the table's D call, matches the DNA was not checked. TRBV21-1 is designated a pseudogene. The CDR3 contains 17 residues. The CDR3 DNA reads TGTGCCAGCAGCAAAGGGGGGAGACAGGGGTGCAATCAGCCCCAGCATTTT. Translated: CASSKGGRQGCNQPQHF.

This clone was recorded only once. The J gene is TRBJ2-1, the V gene TRBV2, with TRBD2 identical over 9 bases. V was pared by 0 bases and J by 9 bases, with 6 bases of the junction left unmatched. The CDR3 consists of 15 residues. Per germline, CDR1 SNHLY and CDR2 FYNNEI. CDR3 sequence: CASSEAGLAGTEQFF. CDR3 coding DNA: TGTGCCAGCAGTGAAGCGGGGCTAGCGGGAACTGAGCAGTTCTTC. Supplemented by reference TRBV2 and TRBJ2-1, the full variable domain reads EPEVTQTPSHQVTQMGQEVILRCVPISNHLYFYWYRQILGQKVEFLVSFYNNEISEKSEIFDDQFSVERPDGSNFTLKIRSTKLEDSAMYFCASSEAGLAGTEQFFGPGTRLTVL.

This rearrangement joins TRBV2 to TRBJ1-1; D might be TRBD1 (6 bases). Germline CDR1 reads SNHLY; CDR2 reads FYNNEI. Trimming left V 5 bases short and J 4 bases short, with 14 bases between. The CDR3 is 14 residues long. CDR3 sequence (DNA): TGTGCCAGCAGTTTGGGGGCGGGGATCACTGAAGCTTTCTTT. Translating it yields CASSLGAGITEAFF.

The chain links TRBV7-2 to TRBJ2-7; weak D call: TRBD1 (5 bases). The germline CDR1 and CDR2 sequences are SGHTA and FQGNSA. V was trimmed by 1 base and J by 1 base, leaving 11 bases between them. This CDR3 is 15 amino acids long. This CDR3 reads CASSLVGQGSYEQYF. The CDR3 DNA reads as TGTGCCAGCAGCTTAGTGGGCCAGGGATCCTACGAGCAGTACTTC.

A single count supports this clone. This chain joins TRBV11-2 and TRBJ2-7, with TRBD2 identical over 8 bases. The CDR3 consists of 14 residues. The germline gives CDR1 SGHAT, CDR2 FQNNGV. V lost 5 bases, J lost 7 bases, and 10 bases stayed unmatched. CDR3 nucleotide sequence: TGTGCCAGCAGCATTCTCGGACTAGCAGGAGAGCAGTACTTC. It is translated as CASSILGLAGEQYF.

This chain connects TRBV9 to TRBJ2-1, with 9 bases matching TRBD2. CDR1 and CDR2 (germline): SGDLS, YYNGEE. J was trimmed by 11 bases and V by 0 bases; bases with no gene match: 3. The CDR3 has 13 residues. The chain's CDR3 is CASSVDSGSQQFF. CDR3 nucleotides: TGTGCCAGCAGCGTAGATAGCGGGAGCCAGCAGTTCTTC.

The rearrangement uses TRBV5-1 and TRBJ1-1; D gene ambiguous. The CDR3 extends over 14 amino acids. CDR1 and CDR2 (germline): SGHRS, YFSETQ. Trimming cost V 3 bases and J 0 bases, with 9 bases left between them. CDR3 protein: CASSSQRMNTEAFF. The CDR3 DNA sequence: TGCGCCAGCAGCTCACAGAGGATGAACACTGAAGCTTTCTTT.

This chain links TRBV4-3 with TRBJ1-3; D remains ambiguous. Germline lookup yields CDR1 LGHNA and CDR2 YSLEER. The CDR3 contains 14 residues. V was clipped by 1 base and J by 4 bases, with 8 bases between them. Here the CDR3 DNA reads TGCGCCAGCAGCCAAGGCCGGTTGGGAAACACCATATATTTT. Amino acid sequence: CASSQGRLGNTIYF.

V usage is TRBV9 and J usage is TRBJ1-4; D not certain. Germline V gene data show CDR1 as SGDLS and CDR2 as YYNGEE. The CDR3 runs to 15 residues. Trimming removed 0 bases from V and 0 bases from J, with 6 bases in between. The CDR3 reads CASSVGATTNEKLFF. The CDR3 coding sequence is TGTGCCAGCAGCGTAGGGGCAACAACTAATGAAAAACTGTTTTTT.

CDR3 DNA sequence: TGCGCCAGCAGCTTGGTGCCACAGGGGTCCACCGGGGAGCTGTTTTTT. This gives the protein CASSLVPQGSTGELFF. The chain recombines TRBV5-1 with TRBJ2-2; 7 bases fit TRBD1. The germline gives CDR1 SGHRS, CDR2 YFSETQ. J gave up 4 bases and V 0 bases, and 6 bases lay outside the gene matches. The CDR3 totals 16 residues.

The V call is TRBV29-1, the J call TRBJ2-7, with D perhaps matching TRBD2 (5 bases). The CDR3 is made up of 13 amino acids. CDR1 is SQVTM and CDR2 is ANQGSEA in the germline V gene. Trimming pared 6 bases from V and 5 bases from J, leaving 17 bases between. CDR3: CSVPSAGTHEQYF. Written as DNA, the CDR3 is TGCAGCGTCCCGTCGGCGGGCACCCACGAGCAGTACTTC.

This clone was seen ten or more times. CDR3 nucleotides: TGTGCCAGCAGCTCTATACAGGCGAACACCGGGGAGCTGTTTTTT. Residues: CASSSIQANTGELFF. V gene TRBV7-2 combines with J gene TRBJ2-2, with D maybe TRBD1 (5 bases). V lost 4 bases and J lost 0, with 9 bases in between. This CDR3 region has 15 residues. The germline V gene has CDR1 SGHTA and CDR2 FQGNSA.

The chain combines TRBV2 with TRBJ2-5; tentatively, D is TRBD2 (6 bases). V lost 7 bases, J lost 1 base, and 19 bases lay in between. Germline V lookup: CDR1 SNHLY, CDR2 FYNNEI. The CDR3 is made up of 16 amino acids. The DNA of the CDR3 is TGTGCCAGCAAGGCTACCCTGTTGGGGGGCCAAGAGACCCAGTACTTC. Its translation is CASKATLLGGQETQYF.

V usage is TRBV10-3 and J usage is TRBJ2-7; D perhaps matches TRBD2 (5 bases). CDR3 size: 14 residues. Germline CDR1 ENHRY, CDR2 SYGVKD. The V gene lost 7 bases and the J gene lost 6 bases, with 19 bases spanning the gap. The CDR3 sequence: CAITARNGSGEQYF. CDR3 coding DNA: TGTGCCATCACGGCTCGTAACGGAAGCGGCGAGCAGTACTTC.

CDR3 sequence (DNA): TGTGCCAGCACCCAAGGGGGGACAGGGAGAAACATTCAGTACTTC. Translating it yields CASTQGGTGRNIQYF. The J gene is TRBJ2-4, the V gene TRBV5-6; 9 bases agree with TRBD1. The CDR3 is 15 amino acids. CDR1 and CDR2 from the germline V gene are SGHDT and YYEEEE. V gave up 6 bases and J gave up 6 bases; unmatched junction bases: 10.

V usage is TRBV4-3 and J usage is TRBJ2-1; D unresolved. CDR1 LGHNA and CDR2 YSLEER come from the germline V gene. Trimming took off 0 bases at V and 6 bases at J, with 18 bases between the two ends. The CDR3 spans 17 residues. The CDR3 sequence: CASSQDLPADFRNEQFF. The CDR3 coding sequence is TGCGCCAGCAGCCAAGACCTCCCCGCGGATTTCCGCAATGAGCAGTTCTTC.

The chain employs TRBV15 and TRBJ2-6; D ambiguous. CDR3 size: 16 residues. Per the germline V gene, CDR1 is LNHNV and CDR2 is YYDKDF (reference sequence). Trimming stripped 8 bases from V and 2 bases from J, with 16 bases between. The CDR3 loop reads CATLPFSGTGANVLTF. CDR3 in DNA: TGTGCCACCCTCCCTTTCTCGGGTACTGGGGCCAACGTCCTGACTTTC.

The rearrangement joins TRBV4-2 to TRBJ2-7, with 9 bases identical to TRBD1. The CDR3 extends over 15 amino acids. The germline V gene has CDR1 LGHNA and CDR2 YNFKEQ. J lost 0 bases, V lost 2 bases, and 2 bases had no gene match. The CDR3 protein is CASSQPGQGSYEQYF. Here the CDR3 DNA reads TGTGCCAGCAGCCAACCGGGACAGGGCTCCTACGAGCAGTACTTC.

The chain is built from TRBV27 and TRBJ2-1, with 12 bases fitting TRBD2. Trimming took 7 bases from V and 9 from J; bases not matched to a gene: 7. CDR1 and CDR2 from the germline V gene are MNHEY and SMNVEV (reference sequence). The CDR3 contains 14 residues. The CDR3 DNA is TGTGCCAGCACTAGCGGGAGGGCTGGCGGTGAGCAGTTCTTC. Protein: CASTSGRAGGEQFF.